A single sample gave rise to the 7 T cell receptor beta chains below, sequenced in a study of T cell changes during pregnancy in multiple sclerosis (dated by TCRdb to about 2019). The library was produced with the immunoSEQ multiplex PCR assay. TCRdb carries this immuneACCESS record with in-frame sequences only. Its versions omit some clonotypes, under half of them owing to an unresolved V gene in the studies checked, with the rest unexplained. This sample lists 90,000 to 150,000 clones; about 94% were detected once. Of the sample, roughly 5.7% is held by the ten largest clones. Sequences were derived from peripheral blood, sampled before pregnancy. The origin of the receptors is a female donor with multiple sclerosis, enrolled in a pregnancy study.

The chain has TRBV10-3 and TRBJ1-2; unclear D gene. Looked up from germline, CDR1 is ENHRY and CDR2 is SYGVKD. CDR3 size: 15 residues. The V end was cut by 3 bases, the J end by 4 bases, with 15 bases between. CDR3 amino acids: CAISDWGTDSYGYTF. As DNA, the CDR3 is TGTGCCATCAGTGATTGGGGTACGGACTCCTATGGCTACACCTTC.

The chain employs TRBV28 and TRBJ2-7; D remains unclear. The germline CDR1 and CDR2 sequences are MDHEN and SYDVKM. There are 15 residues in the CDR3. Trimming removed 4 bases at V and 2 bases at J, with 15 bases between. CDR3 sequence: CASSYTAGKTYEQYF. The CDR3 nucleotides read TGTGCCAGCAGTTACACCGCAGGTAAAACCTACGAGCAGTACTTC.

The chain links TRBV7-3 to TRBJ1-1; the match to TRBD1 covers 7 bases. The CDR3 has 13 amino acids. V was clipped by 4 bases and J by 1 base; unmatched bases: 0. Germline lookup yields CDR1 SGHTA and CDR2 FQGTGA. The CDR3 bases are TGTGCCAGCAGCTCAGGGGGGAACACTGAAGCTTTCTTT. It is translated as CASSSGGNTEAFF. The variable domain in full, with the rest retrieved from reference TRBV7-3 and TRBJ1-1, is GAGVSQTPSNKVTEKGKYVELRCDPISGHTALYWYRQSLGQGPEFLIYFQGTGAADDSGLPNDRFFAVRPEGSVSTLKIQRTERGDSAVYLCASSSGGNTEAFFGQGTRLTVV.

The CDR3 coding sequence is TGTGCCAGCAGCGTAGGTGGTTCACCCTTCGGGGAGACCCAGTACTTC. It specifies CASSVGGSPFGETQYF. The rearrangement links TRBV9 to TRBJ2-5, with D unclear. Trimming took 0 bases from V and 5 from J, leaving 17 bases between them. The CDR3 has 16 amino acids. Germline assignment: CDR1 SGDLS and CDR2 YYNGEE.

The chain employs TRBV19 and TRBJ1-2, with 9 bases that match TRBD1. The CDR3 is 13 amino acids. V shed 5 bases and J 10 bases; nucleotides not matched to a gene: 8. Germline lookup yields CDR1 LNHDA and CDR2 SQIVND (reference sequence). CDR3 sequence: CASSSGTGTFYTF. The CDR3, as DNA: TGTGCCAGTAGTTCCGGGACAGGGACCTTCTACACCTTC.

The chain is built from TRBV5-1 and TRBJ2-2; the match to TRBD2 covers 9 bases. Germline CDR1 is SGHRS and CDR2 is YFSETQ. Losses at the gene ends were 4 bases for V and 0 bases for J; bases not matched to a gene: 4. The CDR3 has 16 amino acids. CDR3 sequence reads: CASSLGLATNTGELFF. The CDR3 bases are TGCGCCAGCAGCCTCGGACTAGCGACGAACACCGGGGAGCTGTTTTTT.

The chain carries TRBV5-5 and TRBJ2-5; tentatively, D is TRBD2 (6 bases). This CDR3 has 13 amino acids. Germline CDR1 and CDR2: SGHKS and YYEKEE (reference sequence). The germline V and J ends were trimmed by 1 base and 3 bases, with 7 bases remaining between them. The CDR3 loop is CASSLWGEETQYF. The CDR3 region has the DNA TGTGCCAGCAGCTTGTGGGGGGAAGAGACCCAGTACTTC.